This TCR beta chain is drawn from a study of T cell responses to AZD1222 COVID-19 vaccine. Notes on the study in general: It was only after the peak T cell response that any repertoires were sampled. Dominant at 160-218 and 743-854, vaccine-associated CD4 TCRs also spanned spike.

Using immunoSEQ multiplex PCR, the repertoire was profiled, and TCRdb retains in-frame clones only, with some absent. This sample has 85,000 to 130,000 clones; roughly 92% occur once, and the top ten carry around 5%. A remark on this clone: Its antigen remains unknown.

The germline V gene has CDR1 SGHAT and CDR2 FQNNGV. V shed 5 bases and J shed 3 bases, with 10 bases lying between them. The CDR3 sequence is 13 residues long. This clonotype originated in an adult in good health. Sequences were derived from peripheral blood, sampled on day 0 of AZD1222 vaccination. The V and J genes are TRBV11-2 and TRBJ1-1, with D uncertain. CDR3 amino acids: CASSPMGYTEAFF. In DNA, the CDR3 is TGTGCCAGCAGCCCCATGGGGTACACTGAAGCTTTCTTT.